The 30 T cell receptor beta chains reported below all come from one sample, sequenced in a study of blood T cell repertoires in COVID-19. The data were produced by immunoSEQ multiplex PCR, yet TCRdb's version contains in-frame clones alone and is incomplete. Of tens of thousands of clones listed, more than 60% were seen once; the top ten hold about 10%. The source material was peripheral blood. These receptors originate from a man between 65 and 85 years old with acute or convalescent COVID-19.

This clone is a singleton in its sample. The V gene is TRBV19, the J gene TRBJ2-6, with 8 positions matching TRBD1. V trimming: 6 bases; J trimming: 4 bases; junction bases outside the gene matches: 5. The CDR3 sequence is 15 residues long. Germline V gives CDR1 LNHDA, CDR2 SQIVND (reference sequence). CDR3 DNA sequence: TGTGCCAGTAGCCCGACAGGGGCCGGGGCCAACGTCCTGACTTTC. Protein: CASSPTGAGANVLTF.

CDR3 in DNA: TGTGCCAGCAGCTCGCAGGGTCTGGGGGGAAACACCATATATTTT. Translation gives CASSSQGLGGNTIYF. V gene TRBV7-9 combines with J gene TRBJ1-3, with D perhaps TRBD1 (5 bases). The CDR3 totals 15 residues. Germline lookup yields CDR1 SEHNR and CDR2 FQNEAQ (reference sequence). V was shortened by 4 bases and J by 4 bases, with 14 bases between the two germline ends.

The chain is built from TRBV5-8 and TRBJ1-6; D is possibly TRBD1 (5 bases). V lost 5 bases, J lost 10 bases, and 13 bases lay in between. The CDR3 length is 13 residues. Germline CDR1 SGHTS, CDR2 YDEGEE. CDR3 region: CASSGRGYSPLHF. As DNA, the CDR3 is TGTGCCAGCAGTGGCCGGGGGTACTCACCCCTCCACTTT.

The chain recombines TRBV5-1 with TRBJ2-3; TRBD2 matches 15 bases. J lost 0 bases, V lost 3 bases, and 5 bases had no gene match. Germline CDR1 reads SGHRS; CDR2 reads YFSETQ. This CDR3 has 18 residues. The CDR3 sequence: CASSSGLAGGPSTDTQYF. The CDR3 region has the DNA TGCGCCAGCAGCTCCGGACTAGCGGGGGGGCCTAGCACAGATACGCAGTATTTT.

This clone was seen only once. The chain uses TRBV20-1 and TRBJ2-1, with D perhaps matching TRBD2 (5 bases). The V gene's germline CDR1 is DFQATT and CDR2 SNEGSKA (reference sequence). This CDR3 spans 14 amino acids. V shed 3 bases and J shed 6 bases, with 15 bases lying between them. CDR3 region: CSASSGSLGNEQFF. Here the CDR3 DNA reads TGCAGTGCTAGTTCGGGGAGCCTAGGCAATGAGCAGTTCTTC.

This chain joins TRBV2 and TRBJ1-4; D not certain. The CDR3 covers 14 residues. The V end was cut by 1 base, the J end by 5 bases, with 8 bases between. Germline V gives CDR1 SNHLY, CDR2 FYNNEI. Here the CDR3 DNA reads TGTGCCAGCAGTGAAGGAGAACTAAATGAAAAACTGTTTTTT. Translating gives CASSEGELNEKLFF. The variable domain in full, with the rest retrieved from reference TRBV2 and TRBJ1-4, is EPEVTQTPSHQVTQMGQEVILRCVPISNHLYFYWYRQILGQKVEFLVSFYNNEISEKSEIFDDQFSVERPDGSNFTLKIRSTKLEDSAMYFCASSEGELNEKLFFGSGTQLSVL.

The chain couples TRBV15 to TRBJ2-1, with 8 positions matching TRBD1. Losses at the gene ends were 4 bases for V and 6 bases for J; bases not matched to a gene: 8. There are 15 residues in the CDR3. Germline V lookup: CDR1 LNHNV, CDR2 YYDKDF (reference sequence). The CDR3 protein is CATSTGQGFSNEQFF. CDR3 DNA: TGTGCCACCAGCACAGGACAGGGCTTTTCCAATGAGCAGTTCTTC.

The rearrangement links TRBV4-1 to TRBJ2-1, with TRBD2 matching 10 bases. Germline assignment: CDR1 MGHRA and CDR2 YSYEKL. The CDR3 has 16 amino acids. Trimming at V came to 0 bases and at J to 10 bases, leaving 9 bases not matched to a gene. CDR3 coding DNA: TGCGCCAGCAGCCAAGAGGTCAGCGGGGGGGAAGAAGAGCAGTTCTTC. Translating gives CASSQEVSGGEEEQFF.

The rearrangement uses TRBV9 and TRBJ2-2, with 11 bases aligning to TRBD1. Germline values: CDR1 SGDLS, CDR2 YYNGEE. V lost 0 bases to trimming and J lost 5 bases; unmatched junction nucleotides: 3. This CDR3 comprises 16 residues. CDR3 loop: CASSVVDRGRTGELFF. The CDR3 DNA reads as TGTGCCAGCAGCGTAGTGGACAGGGGGCGGACCGGGGAGCTGTTTTTT.

V gene TRBV12-3 or TRBV12-4 combines with J gene TRBJ1-2, with D unclear. V was clipped by 2 bases and J by 7 bases, with 11 bases between them. The CDR3 is 13 amino acids. Here the CDR3 reads CASSLIGKGGYTF. In DNA, the CDR3 is TGTGCCAGCAGTTTAATCGGGAAAGGTGGCTACACCTTC.

This clone was recorded only once. The chain employs TRBV28 and TRBJ2-3; possibly TRBD2 for D (6 bases). V lost 8 bases, J lost 0 bases, and 15 bases lay in between. There are 15 residues in the CDR3. Looked up from germline, CDR1 is MDHEN and CDR2 is SYDVKM. The chain's CDR3 is CASSRVSGSTDTQYF. Here the CDR3 DNA reads TGTGCCAGCTCCCGTGTTAGCGGCAGCACAGATACGCAGTATTTT. Together with reference TRBV28 and TRBJ2-3, the CDR3 gives the full variable domain: DVKVTQSSRYLVKRTGEKVFLECVQDMDHENMFWYRQDPGLGLRLIYFSYDVKMKEKGDIPEGYSVSREKKERFSLILESASTNQTSMYLCASSRVSGSTDTQYFGPGTRLTVL.

The rearrangement joins TRBV19 to TRBJ2-4, with 7 bases that match TRBD1. V was pared by 8 bases and J by 8 bases, with 6 bases of the junction left unmatched. The CDR3 has 12 residues. Germline loops: CDR1 LNHDA, CDR2 SQIVND (reference sequence). The CDR3 DNA follows: TGTGCCAGTTCCCGACAGGGCCACATTCAGTACTTC. Translation: CASSRQGHIQYF.

The chain uses TRBV20-1 and TRBJ2-2; possibly TRBD2 for D (7 bases). Trimming left V 3 bases short and J 3 bases short, with 11 bases between. The CDR3 is 14 amino acids. The germline CDR1 and CDR2 sequences are DFQATT and SNEGSKA (reference sequence). The CDR3 region is CSASKGGDTGELFF. CDR3 coding DNA: TGCAGTGCTAGTAAGGGGGGGGACACCGGGGAGCTGTTTTTT.

This clone appeared a few times. V gene TRBV19 combines with J gene TRBJ1-1; possibly TRBD1 for D (5 bases). V shed 3 bases and J shed 6 bases, with 14 bases lying between them. CDR1 is LNHDA and CDR2 is SQIVND in the germline V gene (reference sequence). The CDR3 sequence is 14 residues long. The CDR3 DNA reads TGTGCCAGTAGTATGCGGGACGGCGTGGCTGAAGCTTTCTTT. It codes for CASSMRDGVAEAFF. The entire variable domain, with the rest obtained from reference TRBV19 and TRBJ1-1, is as follows: DGGITQSPKYLFRKEGQNVTLSCEQNLNHDAMYWYRQDPGQGLRLIYYSQIVNDFQKGDIAEGYSVSREKKESFPLTVTSAQKNPTAFYLCASSMRDGVAEAFFGQGTRLTVV.

As to this clone: Other DNA sequences from this sample encode an identical CDR3 as well. This chain links TRBV2 with TRBJ1-2; D is perhaps TRBD1 (6 bases). The ends were cut back, 6 bases at V and 2 bases at J, with 10 bases in the middle. There are 13 residues in the CDR3. The germline gives CDR1 SNHLY, CDR2 FYNNEI. CDR3 sequence: CASSGDINYGYTF. CDR3 nucleotides: TGTGCCAGCAGCGGGGACATAAACTATGGCTACACCTTC. Together with reference TRBV2 and TRBJ1-2, the CDR3 gives the full variable domain: EPEVTQTPSHQVTQMGQEVILRCVPISNHLYFYWYRQILGQKVEFLVSFYNNEISEKSEIFDDQFSVERPDGSNFTLKIRSTKLEDSAMYFCASSGDINYGYTFGSGTRLTVV.

The J gene is TRBJ2-3, the V gene TRBV5-8, with TRBD1 matching over 10 bases. This CDR3 comprises 18 residues. Germline V gene lookup returns CDR1 SGHTS and CDR2 YDEGEE. With 3 bases clipped from V and 1 base from J, the junction kept 11 bases outside the gene matches. The CDR3 here is CASSSRQGAWFGTDTQYF. CDR3 coding DNA: TGTGCCAGCAGCTCACGACAGGGGGCTTGGTTTGGCACAGATACGCAGTATTTT.

The V call is TRBV12-5, the J call TRBJ1-4; D unclear. Trimming left V 3 bases short and J 5 bases short, with 10 bases between. Germline V gene lookup returns CDR1 LGHNT and CDR2 FRNRAP. The CDR3 runs 14 residues. CDR3 in amino acids: CASGFEGVNEKLFF. CDR3 sequence (DNA): TGTGCTAGTGGTTTTGAGGGCGTAAATGAAAAACTGTTTTTT. Full variable domain (rest looked up from reference TRBV12-5 and TRBJ1-4): DARVTQTPRHKVTEMGQEVTMRCQPILGHNTVFWYRQTMMQGLELLAYFRNRAPLDDSGMPKDRFSAEMPDATLATLKIQPSEPRDSAVYFCASGFEGVNEKLFFGSGTQLSVL.

The chain combines TRBV5-1 with TRBJ1-3; D is ambiguous. Germline assignment: CDR1 SGHRS and CDR2 YFSETQ. The ends were cut back, 5 bases at V and 0 bases at J, with 6 bases in the middle. This CDR3 region has 13 residues. The CDR3 DNA reads as TGCGCCAGCAGGGGAGGCTCTGGAAACACCATATATTTT. Protein sequence: CASRGGSGNTIYF.

This sequence joins TRBV19 and TRBJ1-6, with 8 bases lining up with TRBD1. The V gene end was trimmed by 6 bases and the J gene end by 5 bases; junction bases not matched to a gene: 9. CDR3 length: 16 amino acids. CDR1 is LNHDA, CDR2 SQIVND, per germline (reference sequence). CDR3 DNA sequence: TGTGCCAGTAGGGACAGGGCGGGGATGGATAATTCACCCCTCCACTTT. It is translated as CASRDRAGMDNSPLHF.

The chain joins TRBV9 to TRBJ2-2; no firm D call. The CDR3 consists of 12 residues. The V gene's germline CDR1 is SGDLS and CDR2 YYNGEE. V was cut by 3 bases and J by 4 bases, with 4 bases left in between. CDR3 residues: CASSAVTGELFF. For the CDR3, the DNA is TGTGCCAGCAGCGCGGTCACCGGGGAGCTGTTTTTT.

This clone turned up a few times. The V gene is TRBV6-2 or TRBV6-3, the J gene TRBJ1-1; 7 bases map to TRBD1. The CDR3 sequence is 15 residues long. The J segment lost 0 bases and the V segment lost 6 bases, leaving 7 bases of the junction unmatched. Germline V gives CDR1 MNHEY, CDR2 SVGEGT. CDR3 protein: CASSGTAYMNTEAFF. The CDR3 DNA reads TGTGCCAGCAGCGGGACAGCTTACATGAACACTGAAGCTTTCTTT.

This clone was counted many times. This chain joins TRBV2 and TRBJ1-5; unclear D gene. The length of the CDR3 is 13 residues. Germline CDR1 SNHLY, CDR2 FYNNEI. With 6 bases removed from V and 7 bases from J, the gap between germline ends came to 13 bases. The CDR3 nucleotides are TGTGCCAGCAGCCGCGAGAGCGGCCAGCCCCAGCATTTT. Its translation is CASSRESGQPQHF.

The table lists this clone with a count of one. The chain recombines TRBV11-2 with TRBJ2-3; D gene uncertain. Per the germline V gene, CDR1 is SGHAT and CDR2 is FQNNGV. V dropped 2 bases and J dropped 4 bases, with 13 bases sitting between them. There are 15 residues in the CDR3. CDR3 bases: TGTGCCAGCAGCTTAAACCCGTCAGGCGCAGATACGCAGTATTTT. Translated, it gives CASSLNPSGADTQYF. The full variable domain, rest sourced from reference TRBV11-2 and TRBJ2-3, is EAGVAQSPRYKIIEKRQSVAFWCNPISGHATLYWYQQILGQGPKLLIQFQNNGVVDDSQLPKDRFSAERLKGVDSTLKIQPAKLEDSAVYLCASSLNPSGADTQYFGPGTRLTVL.

The table lists this clone with a count of one. The chain uses TRBV27 and TRBJ2-5; D gene uncertain. Germline CDR1 reads MNHEY; CDR2 reads SMNVEV (reference sequence). The CDR3 is made up of 15 amino acids. Trimming cost V 5 bases and J 5 bases, with 18 bases left between them. This CDR3 reads CASSPGSLSRETQYF. The CDR3 nucleotides read TGTGCCAGCAGTCCCGGGTCCCTCAGTCGGGAGACCCAGTACTTC.

CDR3 region: CASRDPGQGEQYV. The CDR3 DNA follows: TGTGCCAGCAGGGATCCGGGACAGGGAGAGCAGTACGTC. The chain couples TRBV6-6 to TRBJ2-7; 9 bases are a match to TRBD1. The junction had 7 bases not matched to a gene; V was cut back by 6 bases and J by 7 bases. Germline CDR1 is MNHNY and CDR2 is SVGAGI (reference sequence). CDR3 length: 13 amino acids.

This sequence joins TRBV5-1 and TRBJ2-2; 7 positions agree with TRBD2. After removal of 4 bases from V and 6 bases from J, the junction contained 6 bases not matched to a gene. Germline V gives CDR1 SGHRS, CDR2 YFSETQ. The CDR3 has 14 amino acids. This CDR3 is CASSPLAGAGELFF. The CDR3 region has the DNA TGCGCCAGCAGCCCCCTCGCGGGGGCCGGGGAGCTGTTTTTT.

This sequence joins TRBV11-2 and TRBJ2-5; perhaps TRBD1 as D (6 bases). CDR1 is SGHAT, CDR2 FQNNGV, per germline. The CDR3 has 15 amino acids. V was clipped by 5 bases and J by 4 bases, with 17 bases between them. CDR3 loop: CASSPSDSARETQYF. In DNA, the CDR3 is TGTGCCAGCAGCCCCTCGGACAGTGCAAGAGAGACCCAGTACTTC.

The V call is TRBV3-1 (or the pseudogene TRBV3-2), the J call TRBJ2-3; D is unresolved. V lost 0 bases and J 0 bases, leaving 7 bases between the germline ends. Germline assignment: CDR1 LGHDT and CDR2 YNNKEL (reference sequence). This CDR3 comprises 15 residues. CDR3 nucleotide sequence: TGTGCCAGCAGCCAAGATCTGGGCAGCACAGATACGCAGTATTTT. This sequence encodes CASSQDLGSTDTQYF.

This clone was recorded a few times. This rearrangement joins TRBV4-1 to TRBJ1-2, with 9 bases matching TRBD1. The germline V gene has CDR1 MGHRA and CDR2 YSYEKL. The CDR3 has 19 residues. Losses at the gene ends were 4 bases for V and 1 base for J; bases not matched to a gene: 16. CDR3: CASSRTGGQGELLNYGYTF. In DNA, the CDR3 is TGCGCCAGCAGCCGAACGGGGGGACAGGGAGAACTACTTAACTATGGCTACACCTTC.

This chain connects TRBV4-1 to TRBJ2-7; 10 bases are shared with TRBD1. The V gene's germline CDR1 is MGHRA and CDR2 YSYEKL. CDR3 size: 15 residues. Germline trimming cut 3 bases from V and 0 bases from J; bases unmatched to any gene: 2. CDR3 nucleotide sequence: TGCGCCAGCAGCCACCGACAGGGGGCCTCCTACGAGCAGTACGTC. Its translation: CASSHRQGASYEQYV.